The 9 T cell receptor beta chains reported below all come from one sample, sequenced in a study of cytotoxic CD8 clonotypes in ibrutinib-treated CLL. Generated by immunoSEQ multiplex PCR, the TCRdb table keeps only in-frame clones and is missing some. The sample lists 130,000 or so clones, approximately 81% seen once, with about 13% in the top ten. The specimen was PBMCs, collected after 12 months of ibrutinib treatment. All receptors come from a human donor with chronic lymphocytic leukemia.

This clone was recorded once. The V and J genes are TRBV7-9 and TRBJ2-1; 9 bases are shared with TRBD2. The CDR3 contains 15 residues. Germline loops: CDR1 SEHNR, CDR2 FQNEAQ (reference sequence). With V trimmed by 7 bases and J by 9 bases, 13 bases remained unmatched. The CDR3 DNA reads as TGTGCCAGCACCCCGGGGGTTAGCGGGAGACCTGAGCAGTTCTTC. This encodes CASTPGVSGRPEQFF.

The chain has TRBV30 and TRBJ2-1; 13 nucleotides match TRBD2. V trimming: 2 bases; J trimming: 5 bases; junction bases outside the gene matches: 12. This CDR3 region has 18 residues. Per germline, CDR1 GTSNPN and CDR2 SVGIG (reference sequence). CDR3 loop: CAWSKWARGTSGNNEQFF. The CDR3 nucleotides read TGTGCCTGGAGTAAATGGGCAAGGGGGACTAGCGGGAACAATGAGCAGTTCTTC.

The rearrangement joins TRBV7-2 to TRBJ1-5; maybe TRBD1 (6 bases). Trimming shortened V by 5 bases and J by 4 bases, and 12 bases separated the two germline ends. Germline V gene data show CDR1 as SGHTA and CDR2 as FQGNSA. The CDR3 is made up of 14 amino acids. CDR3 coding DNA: TGTGCCAGCAGCACTCGGACAGAAAATCAGCCCCAGCATTTT. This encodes CASSTRTENQPQHF.

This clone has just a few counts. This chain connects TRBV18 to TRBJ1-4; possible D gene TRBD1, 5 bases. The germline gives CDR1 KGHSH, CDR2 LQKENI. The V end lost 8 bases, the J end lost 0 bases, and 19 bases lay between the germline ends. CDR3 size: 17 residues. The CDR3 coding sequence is TGTGCCAGCCGAATCACGGGACTCCCGTCAACTAATGAAAAACTGTTTTTT. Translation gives CASRITGLPSTNEKLFF.

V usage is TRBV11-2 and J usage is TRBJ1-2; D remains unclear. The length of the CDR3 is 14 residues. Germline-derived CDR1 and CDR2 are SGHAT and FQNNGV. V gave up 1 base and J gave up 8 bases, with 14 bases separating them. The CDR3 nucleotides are TGTGCCAGCAGCTTAGTTGCACCCCTGGTAGGCTACACCTTC. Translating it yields CASSLVAPLVGYTF.

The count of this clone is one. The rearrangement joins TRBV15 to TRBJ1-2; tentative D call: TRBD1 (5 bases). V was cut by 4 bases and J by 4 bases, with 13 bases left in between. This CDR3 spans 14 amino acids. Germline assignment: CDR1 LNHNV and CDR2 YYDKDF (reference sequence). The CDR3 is CATSTGGTVYGYTF. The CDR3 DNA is TGTGCCACCAGCACCGGAGGGACTGTCTATGGCTACACCTTC. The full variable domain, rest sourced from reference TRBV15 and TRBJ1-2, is DAMVIQNPRYQVTQFGKPVTLSCSQTLNHNVMYWYQQKSSQAPKLLFHYYDKDFNNEADTPDNFQSRRPNTSFCFLDIRSPGLGDTAMYLCATSTGGTVYGYTFGSGTRLTVV.

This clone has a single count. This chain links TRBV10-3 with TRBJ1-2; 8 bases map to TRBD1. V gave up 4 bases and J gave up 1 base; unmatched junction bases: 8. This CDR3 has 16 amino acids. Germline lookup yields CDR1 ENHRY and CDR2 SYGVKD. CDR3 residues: CAISAVPGGINYGYTF. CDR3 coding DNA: TGTGCCATCAGTGCTGTACCAGGGGGCATTAACTATGGCTACACCTTC.

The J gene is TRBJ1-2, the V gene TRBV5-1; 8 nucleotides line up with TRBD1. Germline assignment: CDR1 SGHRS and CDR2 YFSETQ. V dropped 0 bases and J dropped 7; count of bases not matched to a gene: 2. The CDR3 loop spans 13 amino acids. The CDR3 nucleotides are TGCGCCAGCAGCTTGGCAGACAGGGGTGGCTACACCTTC. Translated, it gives CASSLADRGGYTF.

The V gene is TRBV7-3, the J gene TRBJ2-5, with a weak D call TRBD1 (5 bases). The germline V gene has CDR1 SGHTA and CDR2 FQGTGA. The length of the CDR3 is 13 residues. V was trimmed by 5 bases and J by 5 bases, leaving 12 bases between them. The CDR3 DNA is TGTGCCAGCAGCCAAGGGGCGCTGGAGACCCAGTACTTC. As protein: CASSQGALETQYF.